The next 9 T cell receptor beta chains were all read from a single sample in a study of T-cell memory formation after mild COVID-19. TCRdb ran MiXCR on the 5' RACE reads and lists one entry per CDR3 protein. In the table there are roughly 300,000 distinct CDR3 sequences, approximately 15% of which are singletons. Source material: PBMCs or a T cell subset sorted from them (not recorded which). The receptors stem from a man aged 18 to 29 who had mild COVID-19 (a few samples of this study predate the infection). Cell type and time point are not known.

CDR3: CASSYWAGAGNTIYF. The CDR3 nucleotides are TGTGCCAGCAGTTATTGGGCAGGGGCTGGAAACACCATATATTTT. This chain connects TRBV6-5 to TRBJ1-3; tentatively, D is TRBD1 (6 bases). This CDR3 contains 15 residues. V lost 3 bases, J lost 2 bases, and 11 bases lay in between. In germline, CDR1 is MNHEY, CDR2 SVGAGI.

The gene calls are TRBV6-5 and TRBJ2-7; D may correspond to TRBD1 or TRBD2 (5 bases each). V was clipped by 2 bases and J by 1 base, with 18 bases between them. Germline loops: CDR1 MNHEY, CDR2 SVGAGI. The CDR3 has 17 residues. CDR3 in amino acids: CASSYRGSGADSYEQYF. Here the CDR3 DNA reads TGTGCCAGCAGTTACCGGGGCAGTGGCGCTGATTCCTACGAGCAGTACTTC.

This clonotype occurred a few times. The V and J genes are TRBV4-1 and TRBJ1-1, with unresolved D. This CDR3 is built from 16 residues. Trimming removed 4 bases from V and 0 bases from J, with 15 bases in between. The germline gives CDR1 MGHRA, CDR2 YSYEKL. CDR3 residues: CASSPLLTTMNTEAFF. The DNA for the CDR3 is TGCGCCAGCAGCCCCTTACTGACAACCATGAACACTGAAGCTTTCTTT.

The V call is TRBV7-9, the J call TRBJ2-4; 9 nucleotides line up with TRBD1. V dropped 4 bases and J dropped 11; count of bases not matched to a gene: 6. There are 13 residues in the CDR3. Germline V gene lookup returns CDR1 SEHNR and CDR2 FQNEAQ (reference sequence). DNA of the CDR3: TGTGCCAGCAGCTCGACAGGGGGGGAGGTTCAGTACTTC. Translating gives CASSSTGGEVQYF.

This clonotype was counted many times. The V call is TRBV24-1, the J call TRBJ1-1, with 10 bases identical to TRBD1. The CDR3 has 15 amino acids. Germline CDR1 and CDR2: KGHDR and SFDVKD. V dropped 4 bases and J dropped 4; count of bases not matched to a gene: 5. Here the CDR3 reads CATSDPRTGGTEAFF. In DNA form, the CDR3 reads TGTGCCACCAGTGACCCGAGGACAGGGGGCACTGAAGCTTTCTTT.

This clonotype was picked up a small number of times. Here the CDR3 DNA reads TGTGCCTGGAGTGTGGCAGGGGGGAATCAGCCCCAGCATTTT. Translated: CAWSVAGGNQPQHF. The chain uses TRBV30 and TRBJ1-5; 7 bases line up with TRBD1. There are 14 residues in the CDR3. The V segment lost 0 bases and the J segment 4 bases; nucleotides outside the gene matches: 3. Germline loops: CDR1 GTSNPN, CDR2 SVGIG (reference sequence).

The chain uses TRBV19 and TRBJ2-5; 9 bases line up with TRBD1. The V gene's germline CDR1 is LNHDA and CDR2 SQIVND (reference sequence). The CDR3 runs to 14 residues. The ends lost 6 bases at V and 5 bases at J; junction bases unmatched: 7. CDR3 sequence: CASRRRQGGETQYF. The CDR3 nucleotides read TGTGCCAGTAGGAGACGACAGGGGGGGGAGACCCAGTACTTC.

This clonotype was observed many times. V gene TRBV4-1 combines with J gene TRBJ1-2; D is undetermined. Germline V CDR1 and CDR2: MGHRA, YSYEKL. Deletions cut 4 bases from V and 4 bases from J, with 16 bases between. The CDR3 is 15 residues long. CDR3: CASSPRQGVGYGYTF. CDR3 in DNA: TGCGCCAGCAGCCCCCGCCAAGGAGTTGGCTATGGCTACACCTTC.

V is TRBV20-1 and J is TRBJ2-7; 10 bases map to TRBD1. The CDR3 is made up of 13 amino acids. J lost 4 bases, V lost 5 bases, and 5 bases had no gene match. Germline assignment: CDR1 DFQATT and CDR2 SNEGSKA (reference sequence). CDR3 DNA: TGCAGTGCTGCTCGGACAGGGGGTTACGAGCAGTACTTC. Translating it yields CSAARTGGYEQYF.